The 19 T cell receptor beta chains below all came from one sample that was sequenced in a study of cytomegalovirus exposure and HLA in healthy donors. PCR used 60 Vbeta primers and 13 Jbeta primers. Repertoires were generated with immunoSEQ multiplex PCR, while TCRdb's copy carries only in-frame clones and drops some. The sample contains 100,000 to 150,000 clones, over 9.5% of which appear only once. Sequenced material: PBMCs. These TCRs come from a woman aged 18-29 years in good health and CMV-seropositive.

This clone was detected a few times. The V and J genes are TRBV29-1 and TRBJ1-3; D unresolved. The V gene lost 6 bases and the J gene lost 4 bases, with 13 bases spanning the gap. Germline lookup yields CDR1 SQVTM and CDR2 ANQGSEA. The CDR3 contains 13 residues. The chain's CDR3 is CSVRTEGGNTIYF. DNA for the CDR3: TGCAGCGTGAGGACCGAGGGAGGAAACACCATATATTTT. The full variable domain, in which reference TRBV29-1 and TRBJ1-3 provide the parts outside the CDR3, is SAVISQKPSRDICQRGTSLTIQCQVDSQVTMMFWYRQQPGQSLTLIATANQGSEATYESGFVIDKFPISRPNLTFSTLTVSNMSPEDSSIYLCSVRTEGGNTIYFGEGSWLTVV.

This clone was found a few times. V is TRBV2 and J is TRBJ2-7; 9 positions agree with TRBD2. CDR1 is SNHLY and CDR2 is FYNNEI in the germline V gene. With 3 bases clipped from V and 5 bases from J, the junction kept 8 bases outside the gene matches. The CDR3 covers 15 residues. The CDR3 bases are TGTGCCAGCAGTGAGCGGTCTAGCGGGGACAACGAGCAGTACTTC. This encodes CASSERSSGDNEQYF.

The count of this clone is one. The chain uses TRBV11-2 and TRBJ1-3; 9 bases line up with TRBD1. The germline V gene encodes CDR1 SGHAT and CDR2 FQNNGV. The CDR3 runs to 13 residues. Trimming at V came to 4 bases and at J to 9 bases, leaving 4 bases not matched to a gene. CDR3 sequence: CASSSGQGFTIYF. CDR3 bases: TGTGCCAGCAGCTCTGGACAGGGGTTCACCATATATTTT.

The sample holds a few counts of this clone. CDR3 in amino acids: CASMGWGPANEKLFF. In DNA form, the CDR3 reads TGTGCCAGCATGGGATGGGGGCCTGCTAATGAAAAACTGTTTTTT. The chain joins TRBV27 to TRBJ1-4; D is possibly TRBD1 (6 bases). The CDR3 has 15 amino acids. Per the germline V gene, CDR1 is MNHEY and CDR2 is SMNVEV (reference sequence). Trimming removed 7 bases from V and 3 bases from J, with 15 bases in between.

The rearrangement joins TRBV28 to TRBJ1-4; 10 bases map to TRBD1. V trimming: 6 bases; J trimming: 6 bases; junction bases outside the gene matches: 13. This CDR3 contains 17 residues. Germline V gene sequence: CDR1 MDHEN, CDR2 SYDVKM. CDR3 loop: CASRHLWTGGEYEKLFF. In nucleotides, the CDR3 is TGTGCCAGCAGACATCTATGGACAGGGGGAGAGTATGAAAAACTGTTTTTT.

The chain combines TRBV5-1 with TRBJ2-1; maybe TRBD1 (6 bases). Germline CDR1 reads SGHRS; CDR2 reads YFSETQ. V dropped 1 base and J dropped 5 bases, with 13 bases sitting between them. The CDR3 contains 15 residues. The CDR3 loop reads CASSLFVGANNEQFF. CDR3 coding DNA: TGCGCCAGCAGCTTGTTCGTGGGGGCTAACAATGAGCAGTTCTTC.

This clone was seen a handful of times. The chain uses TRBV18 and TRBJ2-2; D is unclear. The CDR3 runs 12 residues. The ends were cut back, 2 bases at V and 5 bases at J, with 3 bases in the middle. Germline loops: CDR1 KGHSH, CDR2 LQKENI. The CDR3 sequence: CASSPLTGELFF. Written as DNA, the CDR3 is TGTGCCAGCTCACCATTAACCGGGGAGCTGTTTTTT.

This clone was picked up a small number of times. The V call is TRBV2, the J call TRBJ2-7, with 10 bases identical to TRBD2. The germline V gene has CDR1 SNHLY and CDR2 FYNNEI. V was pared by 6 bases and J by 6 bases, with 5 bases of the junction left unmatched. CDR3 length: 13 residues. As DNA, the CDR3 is TGTGCCAGCAGAACGGGACTAGCGTTCGAGCAGTACTTC. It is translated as CASRTGLAFEQYF.

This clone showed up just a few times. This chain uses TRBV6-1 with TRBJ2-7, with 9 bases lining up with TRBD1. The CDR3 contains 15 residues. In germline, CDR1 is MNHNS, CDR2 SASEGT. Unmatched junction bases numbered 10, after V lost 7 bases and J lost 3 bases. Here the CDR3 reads CASTITRDRDYEQYF. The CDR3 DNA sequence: TGTGCCAGCACCATAACCCGGGACAGGGACTACGAGCAGTACTTC.

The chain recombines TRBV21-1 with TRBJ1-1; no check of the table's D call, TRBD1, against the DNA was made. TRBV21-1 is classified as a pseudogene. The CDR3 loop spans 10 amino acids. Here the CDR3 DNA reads TGTGCCGTCCAGAACACTGAAGCTTTCTTT. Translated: CAVQNTEAFF.

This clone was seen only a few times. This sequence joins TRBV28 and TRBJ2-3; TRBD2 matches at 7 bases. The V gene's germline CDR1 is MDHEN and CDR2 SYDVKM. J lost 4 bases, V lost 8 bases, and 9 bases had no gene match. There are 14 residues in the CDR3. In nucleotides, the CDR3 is TGTGCCAGCGACATGGGGGGGAGTTCAGATACGCAGTATTTT. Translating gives CASDMGGSSDTQYF.

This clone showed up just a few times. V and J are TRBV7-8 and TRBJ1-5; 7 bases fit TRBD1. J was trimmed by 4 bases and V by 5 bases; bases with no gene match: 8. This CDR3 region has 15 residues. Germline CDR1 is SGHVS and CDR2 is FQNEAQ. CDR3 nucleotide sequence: TGTGCCAGCAGCCCCCGACAGGGCCGGAATCAGCCCCAGCATTTT. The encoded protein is CASSPRQGRNQPQHF.

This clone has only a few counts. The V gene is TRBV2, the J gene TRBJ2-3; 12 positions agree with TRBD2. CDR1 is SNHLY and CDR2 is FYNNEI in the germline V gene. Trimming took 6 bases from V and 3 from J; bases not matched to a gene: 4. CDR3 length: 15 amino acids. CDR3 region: CASSRTSGTTDTQYF. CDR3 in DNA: TGTGCCAGCAGCCGGACTAGCGGGACGACAGATACGCAGTATTTT.

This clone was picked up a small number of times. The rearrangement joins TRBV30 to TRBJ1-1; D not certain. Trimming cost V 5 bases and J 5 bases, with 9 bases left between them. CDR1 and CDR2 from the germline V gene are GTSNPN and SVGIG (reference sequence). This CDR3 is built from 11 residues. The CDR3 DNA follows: TGTGCCTGGGGAGACGGGACTGAAGCTTTCTTT. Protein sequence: CAWGDGTEAFF.

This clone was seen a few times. In DNA form, the CDR3 reads TGTGCCATCTGGGGAGGGGTAGCGAAAGAGACCCAGTACTTC. Amino acid sequence: CAIWGGVAKETQYF. This rearrangement joins TRBV10-3 to TRBJ2-5; 7 nucleotides align to TRBD2. The CDR3 has 14 residues. The trim removed 8 bases at V and 3 bases at J, leaving 9 bases unmatched. Germline CDR1 ENHRY, CDR2 SYGVKD.

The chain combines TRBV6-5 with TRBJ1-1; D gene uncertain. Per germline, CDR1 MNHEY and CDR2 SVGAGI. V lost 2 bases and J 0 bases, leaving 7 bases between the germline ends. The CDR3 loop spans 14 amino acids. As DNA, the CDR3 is TGTGCCAGCAGTTACGAGGGAGTGAACACTGAAGCTTTCTTT. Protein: CASSYEGVNTEAFF.

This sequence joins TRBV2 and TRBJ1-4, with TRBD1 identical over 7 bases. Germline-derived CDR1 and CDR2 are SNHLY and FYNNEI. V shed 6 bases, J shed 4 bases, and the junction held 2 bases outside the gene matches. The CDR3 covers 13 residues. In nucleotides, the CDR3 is TGTGCCAGCAGAAGGGACAGTAATGAAAAACTGTTTTTT. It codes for CASRRDSNEKLFF.

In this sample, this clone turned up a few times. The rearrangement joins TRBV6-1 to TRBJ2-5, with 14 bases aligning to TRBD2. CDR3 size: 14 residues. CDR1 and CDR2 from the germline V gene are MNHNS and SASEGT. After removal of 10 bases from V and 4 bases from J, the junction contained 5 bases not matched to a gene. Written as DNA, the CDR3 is TGTGCCACTAGGACTAGCGGGAGGATAGAGACCCAGTACTTC. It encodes CATRTSGRIETQYF.

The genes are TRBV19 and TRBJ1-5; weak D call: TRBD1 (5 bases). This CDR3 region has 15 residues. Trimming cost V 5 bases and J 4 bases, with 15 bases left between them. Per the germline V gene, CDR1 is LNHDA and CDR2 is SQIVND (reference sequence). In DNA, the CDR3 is TGTGCCAGTAGTCCGTCCCTCGGGGGGAATCAGCCCCAGCATTTT. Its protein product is CASSPSLGGNQPQHF.